This T cell receptor (beta chain) was retrieved from a study of radiotherapy plus CTLA-4 blockade in lung cancer. The length of the CDR3 is 14 residues. Trimming stripped 8 bases from V and 5 bases from J, with 18 bases between. CDR1 and CDR2 from the germline V gene are MDHEN and SYDVKM. Clones were read by immunoSEQ multiplex PCR, and TCRdb kept only the in-frame ones, dropping some. Of about 47,000 clones detected, roughly 76% appear once; the ten largest clones hold roughly 7.6%. This receptor was obtained from a human donor with non-small cell lung cancer who had stable disease on radiotherapy plus ipilimumab. Specimen: peripheral blood, collected from a patient treated with radiotherapy plus ipilimumab. The chain couples TRBV28 to TRBJ1-2; possibly TRBD1 for D (6 bases). CDR3 sequence (DNA): TGTGCCAGCCGGTCTGGGGGCTTGGAATATGGCTACACCTTC. Its protein product is CASRSGGLEYGYTF.